This paragraph covers one TCR beta chain sequence. This sample was included in a study of blood T cell repertoires in COVID-19. Study information: The origin of the acute and convalescent COVID-19 samples was the United States, Italy and Spain.

From germline, CDR1 is SGHTA and CDR2 FQGNSA. The CDR3 length is 12 residues. Trimming removed 5 bases from V and 10 bases from J; junction bases left unmatched: 5. In the authors' workflow: Estimation of nucleated cell counts relied on the amplification of reference gene primers. Sequencing used immunoSEQ multiplex PCR; TCRdb keeps in-frame clones, though not all of them. V, J and clone size reflect that table, while D and trimming were determined from the DNA. Of about 220,000 clones in the sample, around 80% are singletons; the top ten hold roughly 8.8%. The sequence was collected from a woman between 50 and 59 years old with acute or convalescent COVID-19. The chain couples TRBV7-2 to TRBJ2-1, with 7 bases aligning to TRBD2. Sample: peripheral blood. DNA for the CDR3: TGTGCCAGCAGCGCCAGCGGGAAAGAGCAGTTCTTC. Translation: CASSASGKEQFF. Filled out from reference TRBV7-2 and TRBJ2-1, the complete variable domain reads GAGVSQSPSNKVTEKGKDVELRCDPISGHTALYWYRQSLGQGLEFLIYFQGNSAPDKSGLPSDRFSAERTGGSVSTLTIQRTQQEDSAVYLCASSASGKEQFFGPGTRLTVL.